A selection of T cell receptor beta chains follows, all from one sample in a study of cytomegalovirus exposure and HLA in healthy donors. Sequencing used immunoSEQ multiplex PCR; TCRdb keeps in-frame clones, though not all of them. The sample records about 200,000 clones, roughly 76% being singletons. Source material: PBMCs. The source is a woman in her 30s in good health and CMV-seropositive. Both conserved end residues are part of each CDR3. The D gene is left open where the match is weak. Clone size is stated in some rows and not others, as once, few, many or a class when expanded.

>TRBJ1-1|-|TRBD1|TRBV2
TGTGCCAGCAGTGCGGACAGGGGATTCGGCACTGAAGCTTTCTTT
CASSADRGFGTEAFF
>TRBJ2-5|-|TRBD1|TRBV19
TGTGCCAGTAGCCCACAGGGGGGAGGAGGCGGAGAGACCCAGTACTTC
CASSPQGGGGGETQYF
>TRBJ1-1|-|-|TRBV25-1
TGTGCCAGCAGTGGCTACGGGGGGGGCACTGAAGCTTTCTTT
CASSGYGGGTEAFF
>TRBJ1-5|once|TRBD1|TRBV19
TGTGCCAGTAGTATTCAGACAGGGAATCAGCCCCAGCATTTT
CASSIQTGNQPQHF
>TRBJ2-7|few|TRBD1|TRBV11-2
TGTGCCAGCAGCTTAACAGGGGGCGTCCCCTACGAGCAGTACTTC
CASSLTGGVPYEQYF
>TRBJ2-4|-|-|TRBV7-3
TGTGCCAGCAGCTTTAACGAGGGAAACATTCAGTACTTC
CASSFNEGNIQYF
>TRBJ2-5|few|-|TRBV20-1
TGCAGTGTCTACGGGGAGACCCAGTACTTC
CSVYGETQYF
>TRBJ1-6|-|-|TRBV7-2
TGTGCCAGCAGCTTATATCGTTCACCCCTCCACTTT
CASSLYRSPLHF
>TRBJ2-5|-|TRBD1|TRBV6-1
TGTGCCAGCAGCGCCACAGGGGGCTTTGGAGAGACCCAGTACTTC
CASSATGGFGETQYF
>TRBJ1-3|once|-|TRBV7-2
TGTGCCAGCAGCCTACCCGGGGGGGCTGGAAACACCATATATTTT
CASSLPGGAGNTIYF
>TRBJ2-1|once|-|TRBV7-2
TGTGCCAGCAGCTTAAGGCCCAGCGCTGAGCAGTTCTTC
CASSLRPSAEQFF
>TRBJ2-6|few|-|TRBV7-3
TGTGCCAGCAGCGCCTCGGGAAACTCTGGGGCCAACGTCCTGACTTTC
CASSASGNSGANVLTF
>TRBJ1-1|-|-|TRBV30
TGTGCCTGGAGTGTAAGGGGTGGCACTGAAGCTTTCTTT
CAWSVRGGTEAFF
>TRBJ1-2|once|TRBD1|TRBV28
TGTGCCAGCAGTTGGGGGGACAGAACTAACTATGGCTACACCTTC
CASSWGDRTNYGYTF
>TRBJ2-7|-|-|TRBV9
TGTGCCAGCAGCCGCGGAGGGTCGTACGAGCAGTACTTC
CASSRGGSYEQYF
>TRBJ1-2|-|-|TRBV18
TGTGCCAGCTCACCATGGCCAGGAGGAAGCTATGGCTACACCTTC
CASSPWPGGSYGYTF
>TRBJ2-2|-|TRBD2|TRBV7-8
TGTGCCAGCAGCTTAGCGGCCGGGGGGAAGGCCGGGGAGCTGTTTTTT
CASSLAAGGKAGELFF
>TRBJ1-4|-|TRBD1|TRBV4-3
TGCGCCAGCAGCCCTCGGGACAGGGGGGGATCTAATGAAAAACTGTTTTTT
CASSPRDRGGSNEKLFF
>TRBJ2-2|-|-|TRBV14
TGTGCCAGCAGCCAAGAACGGGACTCCCAATACACCGGGGAGCTGTTTTTT
CASSQERDSQYTGELFF
>TRBJ2-7|-|TRBD2|TRBV7-9
TGTGCCAGCAGCTTAGGACTAGCGGACGGCGACGAGCAGTACTTC
CASSLGLADGDEQYF
>TRBJ2-3|-|-|TRBV7-6
TGTGCCAGCAGCTTAGGCCAGAACACAGATACGCAGTATTTT
CASSLGQNTDTQYF
>TRBJ2-5|-|-|TRBV7-3
TGTGCCAGCAGCCCGAGGGGAGGAGAGACCCAGTACTTC
CASSPRGGETQYF
>TRBJ2-2|-|-|TRBV5-6
TGTGCCAGCAGCTTCTTGGTCGATCCGGGGGTGCCCACCGGGGAGCTGCTTTTT
CASSFLVDPGVPTGELLF
>TRBJ1-6|-|-|TRBV4-3
TGCGCCAGCAGCCAAGCCCCGGGGGTATCACCCCTCCACTTT
CASSQAPGVSPLHF
>TRBJ2-1|-|TRBD2|TRBV2
TGTGCCAGCGGACTCGGACTAGCGGGGAATGAGCAGTTCTTC
CASGLGLAGNEQFF
>TRBJ1-2|-|-|TRBV5-1
TGCGCCAGCAGCTTGGGGTTGGCAACAGGGATTACGAACTATGGCTACACCTTC
CASSLGLATGITNYGYTF
>TRBJ2-5|-|-|TRBV7-9
TGTGCCAGCAGCTTAGGACGGGGATGGCAAGAGACCCAGTACTTC
CASSLGRGWQETQYF
>TRBJ1-5|-|-|TRBV7-2
TGTGCCAGCAGCTTAGATTTGAGGCAGCCCCAGCATTTT
CASSLDLRQPQHF
>TRBJ2-5|-|-|TRBV18
TGTGCCAGCTCACCACTTGTTGGACAGATGGAGACCCAGTACTTC
CASSPLVGQMETQYF
>TRBJ2-7|-|-|TRBV7-9
TGTGCCAGCAGCTTAGTGGCGGTGACCTACGAGCAGTACTTC
CASSLVAVTYEQYF
>TRBJ2-5|-|-|TRBV20-1
TGCAGCAGGGCCAAGGAAGAGACCCAGTACTTC
CSRAKEETQYF
>TRBJ1-1|few|-|TRBV4-3
TGCGCCAGCAGCCAAGAATGGGCCCCTAACACTGAAGCTTTCTTT
CASSQEWAPNTEAFF
>TRBJ2-1|-|-|TRBV6-1
TGTGCCAGCAGTGAAAGTTTAACAGGGAATTGGAATGAGCAGTTCTTC
CASSESLTGNWNEQFF
>TRBJ1-2|-|-|TRBV18
TGTGCCAGCTCACCACCTGCAGTTGACTATGGCTACACCTTC
CASSPPAVDYGYTF
>TRBJ2-7|-|TRBD2|TRBV7-2
TGTGCCAGCAGCTTAGGGACTAGCGGGAGCTACGAGCAGTACTTC
CASSLGTSGSYEQYF